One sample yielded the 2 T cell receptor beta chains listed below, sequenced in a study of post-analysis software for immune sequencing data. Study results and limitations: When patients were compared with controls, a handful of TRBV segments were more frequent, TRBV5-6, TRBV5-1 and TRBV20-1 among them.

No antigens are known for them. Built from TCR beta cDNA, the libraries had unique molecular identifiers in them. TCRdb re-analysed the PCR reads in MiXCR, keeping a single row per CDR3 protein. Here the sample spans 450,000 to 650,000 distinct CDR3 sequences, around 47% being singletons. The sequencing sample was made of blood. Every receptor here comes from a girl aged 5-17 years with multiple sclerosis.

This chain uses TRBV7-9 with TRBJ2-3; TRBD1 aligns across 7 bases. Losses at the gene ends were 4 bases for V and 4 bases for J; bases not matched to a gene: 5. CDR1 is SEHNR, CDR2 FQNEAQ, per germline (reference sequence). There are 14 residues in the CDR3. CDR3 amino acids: CASSSGQYADTQYF. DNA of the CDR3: TGTGCCAGCAGCTCGGGACAGTACGCAGATACGCAGTATTTT. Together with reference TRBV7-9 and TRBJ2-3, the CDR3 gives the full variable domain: DTGVSQNPRHKITKRGQNVTFRCDPISEHNRLYWYRQTLGQGPEFLTYFQNEAQLEKSRLLSDRFSAERPKGSFSTLEIQRTEQGDSAMYLCASSSGQYADTQYFGPGTRLTVL.

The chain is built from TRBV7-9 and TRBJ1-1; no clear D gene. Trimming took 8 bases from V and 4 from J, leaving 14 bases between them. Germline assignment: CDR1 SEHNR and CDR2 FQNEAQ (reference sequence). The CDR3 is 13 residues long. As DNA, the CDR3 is TGTGCCAGCGAGGAGGATTCAGGCACTGAAGCTTTCTTT. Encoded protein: CASEEDSGTEAFF.